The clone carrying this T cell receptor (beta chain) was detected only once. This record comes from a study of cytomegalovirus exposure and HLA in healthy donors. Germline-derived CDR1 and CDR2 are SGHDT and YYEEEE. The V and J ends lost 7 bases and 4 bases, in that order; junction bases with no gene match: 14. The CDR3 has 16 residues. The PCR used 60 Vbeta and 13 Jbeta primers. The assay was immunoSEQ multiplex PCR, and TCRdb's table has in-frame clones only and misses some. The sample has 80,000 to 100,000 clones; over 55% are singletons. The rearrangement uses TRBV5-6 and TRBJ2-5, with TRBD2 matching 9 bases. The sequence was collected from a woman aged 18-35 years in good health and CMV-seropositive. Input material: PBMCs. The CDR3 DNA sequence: TGTGCCAGCGGGGGGAAGGCGGGAGGGTTCGGAGAGACCCAGTACTTC. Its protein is CASGGKAGGFGETQYF.